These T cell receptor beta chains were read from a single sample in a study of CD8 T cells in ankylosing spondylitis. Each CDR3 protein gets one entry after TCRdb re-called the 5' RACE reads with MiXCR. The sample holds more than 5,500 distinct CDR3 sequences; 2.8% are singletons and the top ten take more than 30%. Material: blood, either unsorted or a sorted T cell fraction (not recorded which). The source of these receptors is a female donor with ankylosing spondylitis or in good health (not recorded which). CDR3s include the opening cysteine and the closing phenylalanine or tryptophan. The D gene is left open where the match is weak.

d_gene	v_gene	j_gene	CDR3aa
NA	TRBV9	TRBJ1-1	CASSGTHRDTEAFF
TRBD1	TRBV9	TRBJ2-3	CASSGQGYTQYF
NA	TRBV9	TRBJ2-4	CASSVRGLGNIQYF
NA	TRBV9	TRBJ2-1	CAGPQARSSYNEQFF
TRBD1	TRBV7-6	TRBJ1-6	CASSLAGQGINSPLHF
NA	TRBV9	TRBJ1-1	CASSVDFGGGDTEAFF
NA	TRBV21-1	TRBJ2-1	CASSKSRQFYNEQFF
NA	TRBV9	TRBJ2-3	CASSPGQVMNTDTQYF
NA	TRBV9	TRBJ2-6	CASALSTSGANVLTF
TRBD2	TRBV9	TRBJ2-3	CASSATSGGPRTDTQYF
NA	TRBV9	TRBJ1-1	CASSPDGRGGTEAFF
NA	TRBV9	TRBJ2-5	CASSVGFQETQYF
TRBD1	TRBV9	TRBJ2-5	CASSVGDSETQYF
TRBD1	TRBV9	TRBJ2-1	CASSPRDREANEQFF
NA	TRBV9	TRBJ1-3	CASSVEGGQPGNTIYF
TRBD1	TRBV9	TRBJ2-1	CASTPGAGQGTTEQFF
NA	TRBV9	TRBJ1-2	CASSKSGGGTGYTF
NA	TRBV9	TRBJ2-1	CASSVAGDYEQFF
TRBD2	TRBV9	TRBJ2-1	CASSAGTSGSIMHQFF
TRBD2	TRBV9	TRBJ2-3	CASSSGLAGPLSTDTQYF
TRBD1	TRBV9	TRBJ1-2	CASSVEGAPYGYTF
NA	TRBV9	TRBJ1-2	CASSLHREAQNYGYTF
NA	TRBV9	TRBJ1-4	CASSVVGHPEKLFF
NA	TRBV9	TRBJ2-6	CASSAPKTEDSGANVLTF
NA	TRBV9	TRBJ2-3	CASSVEGGYTDTQYF
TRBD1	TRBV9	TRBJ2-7	CASSPPGQGWASEQYF
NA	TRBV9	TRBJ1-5	CASSKGDHQPQHF
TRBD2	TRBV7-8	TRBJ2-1	CASSPRAGGPNNEQFF
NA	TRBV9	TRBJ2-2	CASSVSSGAPGELFF
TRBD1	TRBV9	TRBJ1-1	CASSVDPGQGQAFF
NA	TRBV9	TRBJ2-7	CASSPRSEGVAYEQYF
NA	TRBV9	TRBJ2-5	CASSVWGGTEQETQYF
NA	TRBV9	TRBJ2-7	CASSVGSDVNYEQYF
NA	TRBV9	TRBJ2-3	CASSAYTDTQYF
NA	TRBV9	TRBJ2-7	CASSVDGTGASYEQYF
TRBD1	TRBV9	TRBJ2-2	CASRTTGAGTGELFF
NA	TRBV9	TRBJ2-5	CASSPFLSMGETQYF
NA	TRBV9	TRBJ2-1	CASSPHGTDNEQFF
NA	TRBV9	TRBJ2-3	CASSVGLGYTDTQYF
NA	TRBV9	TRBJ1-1	CASSVDVMNTEAFF
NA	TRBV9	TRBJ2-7	CASSVGAGATYEQYF
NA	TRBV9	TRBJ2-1	CASSVDQDNEQFF
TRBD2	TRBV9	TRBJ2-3	CASTVTSGGLTDTQYF
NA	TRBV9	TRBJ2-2	CASSEGSEPGELFF
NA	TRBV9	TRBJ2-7	CASSSGNWVNEQYF
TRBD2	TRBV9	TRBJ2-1	CASSGTSGGNEQFF
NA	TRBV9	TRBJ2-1	CASSPQENEQFF
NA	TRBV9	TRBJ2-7	CASSVADRTYEQYF
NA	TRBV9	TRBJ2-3	CASSGVYGELGTDTQYF